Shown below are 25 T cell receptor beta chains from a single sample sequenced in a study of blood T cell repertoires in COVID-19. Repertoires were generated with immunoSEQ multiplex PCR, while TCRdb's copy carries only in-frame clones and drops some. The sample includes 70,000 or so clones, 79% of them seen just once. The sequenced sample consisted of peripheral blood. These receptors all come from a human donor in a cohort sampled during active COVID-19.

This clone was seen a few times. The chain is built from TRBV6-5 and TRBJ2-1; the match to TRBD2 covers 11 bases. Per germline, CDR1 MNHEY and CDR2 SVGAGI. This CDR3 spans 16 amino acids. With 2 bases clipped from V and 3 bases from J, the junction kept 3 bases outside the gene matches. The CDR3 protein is CASSYPTSGNYNEQFF. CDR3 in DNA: TGTGCCAGCAGTTACCCGACTAGCGGGAACTACAATGAGCAGTTCTTC.

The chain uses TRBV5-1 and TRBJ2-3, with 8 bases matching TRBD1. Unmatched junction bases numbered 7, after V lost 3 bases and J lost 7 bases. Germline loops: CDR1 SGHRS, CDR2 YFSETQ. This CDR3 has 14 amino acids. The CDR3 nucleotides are TGCGCCAGCAGCTCGGGGACAGGTACCAATACGCAGTATTTT. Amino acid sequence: CASSSGTGTNTQYF.

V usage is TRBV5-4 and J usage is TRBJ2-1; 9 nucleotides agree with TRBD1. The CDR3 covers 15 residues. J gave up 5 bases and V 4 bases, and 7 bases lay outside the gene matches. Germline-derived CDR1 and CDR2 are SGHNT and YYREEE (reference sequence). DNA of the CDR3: TGTGCCAGCAGCCAACCGGGACAGGGAGACAATGAGCAGTTCTTC. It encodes CASSQPGQGDNEQFF.

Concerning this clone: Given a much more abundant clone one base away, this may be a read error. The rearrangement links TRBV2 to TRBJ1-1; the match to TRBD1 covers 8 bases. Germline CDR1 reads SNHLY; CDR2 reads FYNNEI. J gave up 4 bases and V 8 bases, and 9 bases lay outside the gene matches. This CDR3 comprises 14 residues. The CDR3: CASGTSDRGTEAFF. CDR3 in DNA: TGTGCCAGCGGCACTAGCGACAGGGGCACTGAAGCTTTCTTT.

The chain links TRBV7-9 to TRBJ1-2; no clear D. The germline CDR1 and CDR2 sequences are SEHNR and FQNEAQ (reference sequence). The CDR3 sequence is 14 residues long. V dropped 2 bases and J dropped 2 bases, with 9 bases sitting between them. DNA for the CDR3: TGTGCCAGCAGCTTACACCAGAGGAACTATGGCTACACCTTC. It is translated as CASSLHQRNYGYTF.

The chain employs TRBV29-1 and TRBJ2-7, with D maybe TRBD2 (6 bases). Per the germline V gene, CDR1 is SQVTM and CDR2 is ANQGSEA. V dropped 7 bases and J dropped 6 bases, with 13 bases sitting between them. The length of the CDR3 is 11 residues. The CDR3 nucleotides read TGCAGCGCCGGGGGTGGCGGCGAGCAGTACTTC. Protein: CSAGGGGEQYF.

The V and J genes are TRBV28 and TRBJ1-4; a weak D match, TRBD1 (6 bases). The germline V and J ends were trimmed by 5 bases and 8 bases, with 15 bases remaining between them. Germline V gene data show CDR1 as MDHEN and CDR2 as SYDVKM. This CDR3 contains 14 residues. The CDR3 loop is CASSPTGRGEKLFF. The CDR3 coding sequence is TGTGCCAGCAGTCCGACAGGAAGAGGGGAAAAACTGTTTTTT.

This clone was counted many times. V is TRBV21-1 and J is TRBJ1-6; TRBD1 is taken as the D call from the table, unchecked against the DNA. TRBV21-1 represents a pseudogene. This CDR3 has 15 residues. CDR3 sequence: CASSKAAGADSPLHF. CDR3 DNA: TGTGCCAGCAGCAAAGCGGCAGGGGCGGATTCACCCCTCCACTTT.

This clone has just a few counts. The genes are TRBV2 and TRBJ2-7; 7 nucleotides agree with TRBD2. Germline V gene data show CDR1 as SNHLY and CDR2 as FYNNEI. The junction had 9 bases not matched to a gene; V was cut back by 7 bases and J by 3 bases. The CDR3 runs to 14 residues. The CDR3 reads CASMRRGTDYEQYF. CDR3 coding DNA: TGTGCCAGCATGCGGCGGGGGACCGACTACGAGCAGTACTTC.

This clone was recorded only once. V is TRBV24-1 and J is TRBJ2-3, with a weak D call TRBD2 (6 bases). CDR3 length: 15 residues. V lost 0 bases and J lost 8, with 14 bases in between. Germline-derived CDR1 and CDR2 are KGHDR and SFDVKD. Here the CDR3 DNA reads TGTGCCACCAGTGATTTGGGGGCGGGGATCGGTACGCAGTATTTT. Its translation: CATSDLGAGIGTQYF.

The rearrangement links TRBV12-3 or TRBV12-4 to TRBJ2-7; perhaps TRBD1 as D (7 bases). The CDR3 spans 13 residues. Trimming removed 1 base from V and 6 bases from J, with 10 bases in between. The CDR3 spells CASSLGRGREQYF. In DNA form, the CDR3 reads TGTGCCAGCAGTTTAGGGAGGGGGCGCGAGCAGTACTTC.

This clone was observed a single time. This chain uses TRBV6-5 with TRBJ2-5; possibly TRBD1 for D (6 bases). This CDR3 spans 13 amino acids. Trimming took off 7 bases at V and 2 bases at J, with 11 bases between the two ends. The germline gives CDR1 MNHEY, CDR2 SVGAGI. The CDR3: CASTGTRQETQYF. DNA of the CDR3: TGTGCCAGCACCGGGACACGACAAGAGACCCAGTACTTC.

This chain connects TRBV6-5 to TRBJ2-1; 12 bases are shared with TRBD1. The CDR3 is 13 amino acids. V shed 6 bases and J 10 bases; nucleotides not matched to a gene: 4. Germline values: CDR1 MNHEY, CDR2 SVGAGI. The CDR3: CASRAGTGGEQFF. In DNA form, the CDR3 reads TGTGCCAGCAGGGCCGGGACAGGGGGCGAGCAGTTCTTC.

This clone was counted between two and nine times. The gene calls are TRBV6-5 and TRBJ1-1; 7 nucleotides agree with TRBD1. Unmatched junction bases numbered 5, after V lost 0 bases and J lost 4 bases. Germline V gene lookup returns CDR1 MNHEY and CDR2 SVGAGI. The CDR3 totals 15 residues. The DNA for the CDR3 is TGTGCCAGCAGTTACTCTGGGACAGTGGGCACTGAAGCTTTCTTT. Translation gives CASSYSGTVGTEAFF.

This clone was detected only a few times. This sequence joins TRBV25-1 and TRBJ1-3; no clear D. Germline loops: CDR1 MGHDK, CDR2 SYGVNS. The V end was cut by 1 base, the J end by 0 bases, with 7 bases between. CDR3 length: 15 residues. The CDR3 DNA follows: TGTGCCAGCAGTGAATTGGGGAGCTCTGGAAACACCATATATTTT. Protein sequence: CASSELGSSGNTIYF.

The CDR3 DNA is TGCGCCAGCAGTGAGTCAGCGGGAGCCGGGACCGGGGAGCTGTTTTTT. It encodes CASSESAGAGTGELFF. The chain recombines TRBV10-2 with TRBJ2-2; 8 bases match TRBD2. This CDR3 is built from 16 residues. J lost 5 bases, V lost 0 bases, and 5 bases had no gene match. Germline V gives CDR1 WSHSY, CDR2 SAAADI.

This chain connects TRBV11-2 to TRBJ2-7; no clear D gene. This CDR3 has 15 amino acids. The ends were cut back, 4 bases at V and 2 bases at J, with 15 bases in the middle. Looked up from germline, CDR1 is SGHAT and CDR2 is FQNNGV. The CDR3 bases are TGTGCCAGCAGCTATTTAACATCACGCCCCTACGAGCAGTACTTC. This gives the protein CASSYLTSRPYEQYF.

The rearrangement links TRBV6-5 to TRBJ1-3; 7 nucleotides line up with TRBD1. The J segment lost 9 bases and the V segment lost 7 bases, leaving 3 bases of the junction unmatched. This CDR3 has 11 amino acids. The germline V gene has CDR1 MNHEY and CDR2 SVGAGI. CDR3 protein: CASKAGGTIYF. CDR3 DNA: TGTGCCAGCAAGGCAGGGGGCACCATATATTTT.

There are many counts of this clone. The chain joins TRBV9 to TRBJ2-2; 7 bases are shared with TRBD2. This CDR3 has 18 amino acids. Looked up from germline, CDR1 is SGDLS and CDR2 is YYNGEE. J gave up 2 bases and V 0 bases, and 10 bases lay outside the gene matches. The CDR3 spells CASSVVPLGGTNTGELFF. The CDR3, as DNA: TGTGCCAGCAGCGTAGTTCCACTGGGGGGGACCAACACCGGGGAGCTGTTTTTT.

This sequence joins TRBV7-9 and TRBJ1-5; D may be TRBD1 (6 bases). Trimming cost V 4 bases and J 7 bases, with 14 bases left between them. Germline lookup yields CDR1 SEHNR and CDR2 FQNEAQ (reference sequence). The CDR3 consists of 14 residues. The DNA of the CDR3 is TGTGCCAGCAGCTCTCCAGGGGAGCGGCAGCCCCAGCATTTT. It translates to CASSSPGERQPQHF.

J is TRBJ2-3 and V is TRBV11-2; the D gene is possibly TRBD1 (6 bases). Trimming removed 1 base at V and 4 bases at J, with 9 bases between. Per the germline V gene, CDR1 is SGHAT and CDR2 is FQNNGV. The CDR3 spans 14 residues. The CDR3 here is CASSLVQGSDTQYF. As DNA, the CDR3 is TGTGCCAGCAGCTTAGTTCAGGGGTCAGATACGCAGTATTTT. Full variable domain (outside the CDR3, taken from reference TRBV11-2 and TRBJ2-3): EAGVAQSPRYKIIEKRQSVAFWCNPISGHATLYWYQQILGQGPKLLIQFQNNGVVDDSQLPKDRFSAERLKGVDSTLKIQPAKLEDSAVYLCASSLVQGSDTQYFGPGTRLTVL.

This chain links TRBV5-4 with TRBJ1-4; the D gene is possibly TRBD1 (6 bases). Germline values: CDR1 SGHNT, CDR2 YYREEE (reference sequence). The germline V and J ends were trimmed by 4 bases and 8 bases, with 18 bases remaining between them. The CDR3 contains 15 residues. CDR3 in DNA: TGTGCCAGCAGCCTTAACAGGGATAGAGGGGAAAAACTGTTTTTT. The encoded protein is CASSLNRDRGEKLFF.

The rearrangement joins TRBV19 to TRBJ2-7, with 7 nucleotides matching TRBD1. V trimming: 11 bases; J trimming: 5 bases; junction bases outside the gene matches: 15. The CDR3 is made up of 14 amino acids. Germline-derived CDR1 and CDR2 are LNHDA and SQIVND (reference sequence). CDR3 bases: TGTGCCGCTGCACGAGGGGGCGACTTGAACGAGCAGTACTTC. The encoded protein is CAAARGGDLNEQYF. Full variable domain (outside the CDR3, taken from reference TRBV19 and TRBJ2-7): DGGITQSPKYLFRKEGQNVTLSCEQNLNHDAMYWYRQDPGQGLRLIYYSQIVNDFQKGDIAEGYSVSREKKESFPLTVTSAQKNPTAFYLCAAARGGDLNEQYFGPGTRLTVT.

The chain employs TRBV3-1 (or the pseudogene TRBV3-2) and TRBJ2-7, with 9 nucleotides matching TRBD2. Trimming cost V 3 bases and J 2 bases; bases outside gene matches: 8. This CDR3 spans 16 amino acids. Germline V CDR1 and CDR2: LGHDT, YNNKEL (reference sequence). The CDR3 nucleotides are TGTGCCAGCAGCCAGTCCCTAGCGGGGTATACCTACGAGCAGTACTTC. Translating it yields CASSQSLAGYTYEQYF.

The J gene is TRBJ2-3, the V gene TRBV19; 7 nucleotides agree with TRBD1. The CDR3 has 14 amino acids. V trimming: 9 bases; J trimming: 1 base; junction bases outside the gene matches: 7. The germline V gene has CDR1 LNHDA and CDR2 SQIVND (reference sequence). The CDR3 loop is CASGDRAGTDTQYF. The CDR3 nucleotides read TGTGCCAGCGGTGACAGGGCAGGCACAGATACGCAGTATTTT.